The 10 T cell receptor beta chains reported below all come from one sample, sequenced in a study of T cells in women clearing cervical HPV infection. Repertoires were generated with immunoSEQ multiplex PCR, while TCRdb's copy carries only in-frame clones and drops some. The repertoire table contains approximately 13,000 clones. The sequenced sample was blood buffy coat. The receptors shown here come from a woman aged 18 to 75 with a cervical HPV16 infection that either progressed to CIN3+ or cleared (not recorded which).

On this clone: The read ends 3 residues before the CDR3 terminus; that terminus is restored from the germline J gene. The chain employs TRBV19 and TRBJ2-1, with 13 positions matching TRBD2. The junction had 8 bases not matched to a gene; V was cut back by 4 bases and J by 8 bases. Germline V CDR1 and CDR2: LNHDA, SQIVND (reference sequence). This CDR3 is built from 16 residues. The covered CDR3 bases are TGTGCCAGTAGTAATCGGAGAGGGACTAGCGGGGATGAG. Translated, it gives CASSNRRGTSGDE. The full CDR3 protein reads CASSNRRGTSGDEQFF.

CDR3 DNA (partial): TGTGCCAGCAGTGAAAGGGGGCCGGGACAGCAGAATTCACCG. Translating it yields CASSERGPGQQNSP. In full, the CDR3 reads CASSERGPGQQNSPLFF. The chain joins TRBV2 to TRBJ2-2, with TRBD1 identical over 7 bases. The read terminates 3 residues before the CDR3 end, so the remaining end is supplied by the germline J gene. Per the germline V gene, CDR1 is SNHLY and CDR2 is FYNNEI. This CDR3 spans 17 amino acids.

With regard to this clone: At one of its ends the junction is not consistent with the germline gene, which may arise from a read error. With the read ending 3 residues before the CDR3 end, the germline J gene is used to fill in that end. This chain joins TRBV4-2 and TRBJ1-1, with 7 bases matching TRBD1. The CDR3 is 15 residues long. The germline CDR1 and CDR2 sequences are LGHNA and YNFKEQ. CDR3 loop: CASSQSRDRGTEAFF. CDR3 bases read: TGCGCCAGCAGCCAGTCCCGGGACAGAGGCACTGAA.

Of note for this clone: The read terminates 3 residues before the CDR3 end, so the remaining end is supplied by the germline J gene. The chain joins TRBV7-6 to TRBJ2-7; 14 nucleotides align to TRBD2. Germline V gives CDR1 SGHVS, CDR2 FNYEAQ. V trimming: 5 bases; J trimming: 3 bases; junction bases outside the gene matches: 12. The CDR3 covers 18 residues. The CDR3 bases that were read are TGTGCCAGCAGCGCGTGGGGACTAGCGGGGGAAACCAGCTACGAG. Residues: CASSAWGLAGETSYE. The CDR3 as a whole reads CASSAWGLAGETSYEQYF.

Details on this clone: The CDR3 goes on 3 residues after the read ends, and that part is filled in from the germline J gene. The chain is built from TRBV20-1 and TRBJ1-2, with D perhaps matching TRBD1 (5 bases). This CDR3 has 14 residues. Trimming removed 3 bases from V and 4 bases from J, with 15 bases in between. Per the germline V gene, CDR1 is DFQATT and CDR2 is SNEGSKA (reference sequence). CDR3: CSARRDGASYGYTF. The CDR3 DNA, read in part, is TGCAGTGCTAGGAGGGATGGGGCTAGCTATGGC.

In the case of this clone: The sequence runs out 3 residues before the end of the CDR3; the remainder is reconstructed from the germline J gene. This chain joins TRBV5-4 and TRBJ2-3; the match to TRBD2 covers 14 bases. CDR1 and CDR2 from the germline V gene are SGHNT and YYREEE (reference sequence). The CDR3 sequence is 16 residues long. The CDR3 loop reads CASSRLAGGTFSAQYF. CDR3 bases read: TGTGCCAGCAGCAGACTAGCGGGAGGGACTTTTTCTGCG.

The CDR3 bases that were read are TGCAGTGCCCCCCTCAAACCCGGACAGCCCAAAGACCTTAACTATGGC. This sequence encodes CSAPLKPGQPKDLNYG. The complete CDR3 protein is CSAPLKPGQPKDLNYGYTF. The chain links TRBV20-1 to TRBJ1-2; possible D gene TRBD1, 6 bases. From the germline J gene comes the end of the CDR3, since the read stops 3 residues before it. Trimming removed 6 bases from V and 1 base from J, with 30 bases in between. CDR3 length equals 19 residues. CDR1 DFQATT and CDR2 SNEGSKA come from the germline V gene (reference sequence).

On this clone itself: The observed sequence ends 3 residues before the CDR3 terminus, with the missing tail filled in from the germline J gene. The rearrangement uses TRBV28 and TRBJ2-7, with 7 bases lining up with TRBD1. The CDR3 runs to 18 residues. CDR1 is MDHEN, CDR2 SYDVKM, per germline. J lost 2 bases, V lost 6 bases, and 19 bases had no gene match. CDR3 DNA (partial): TGTGCCAGCAGCACAGTCCCGAGGGGGCCAAAAATAGCCTACGAG. Protein product: CASSTVPRGPKIAYE. The full CDR3 is CASSTVPRGPKIAYEQYF. Based on the CDR3 plus reference TRBV28 and TRBJ2-7, the full variable domain is DVKVTQSSRYLVKRTGEKVFLECVQDMDHENMFWYRQDPGLGLRLIYFSYDVKMKEKGDIPEGYSVSREKKERFSLILESASTNQTSMYLCASSTVPRGPKIAYEQYFGPGTRLTVT.

For this clone: The CDR3 goes on 3 residues after the read ends, and that part is filled in from the germline J gene. This chain joins TRBV19 and TRBJ2-3; 7 bases fit TRBD1. Germline V gives CDR1 LNHDA, CDR2 SQIVND (reference sequence). The CDR3 runs to 13 residues. CDR3 bases read: TGTGCCAGTAGTACGGGACAGTTCTCCACG. Translation gives CASSTGQFST. The CDR3 reads in full as CASSTGQFSTQYF.

By frequency, this clone registers medium-sized (0.01 to 0.1%). The read finishes 3 residues shy of the CDR3 end, and the germline J gene is used to complete it. This chain links TRBV29-1 with TRBJ1-4, with D uncertain. The V gene's germline CDR1 is SQVTM and CDR2 ANQGSEA. This CDR3 is built from 15 residues. V lost 4 bases to trimming and J lost 0 bases, with 12 bases between them. The CDR3 reads CSVGGQQATNEKLFF. CDR3 DNA (partial): TGCAGCGTTGGAGGGCAACAAGCAACTAATGAAAAA.